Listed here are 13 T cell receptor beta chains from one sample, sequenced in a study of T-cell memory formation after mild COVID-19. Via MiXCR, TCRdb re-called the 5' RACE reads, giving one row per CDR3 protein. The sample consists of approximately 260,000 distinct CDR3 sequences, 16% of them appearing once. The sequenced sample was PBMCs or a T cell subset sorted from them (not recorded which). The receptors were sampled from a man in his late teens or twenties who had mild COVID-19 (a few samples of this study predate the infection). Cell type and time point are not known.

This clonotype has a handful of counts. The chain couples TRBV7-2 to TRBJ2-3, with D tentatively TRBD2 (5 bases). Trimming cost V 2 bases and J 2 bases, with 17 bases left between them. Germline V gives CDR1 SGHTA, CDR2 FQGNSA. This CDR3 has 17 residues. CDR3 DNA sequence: TGTGCCAGCAGCTTATTTGCTTCAGCGGCCTCCACAGATACGCAGTATTTT. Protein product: CASSLFASAASTDTQYF.

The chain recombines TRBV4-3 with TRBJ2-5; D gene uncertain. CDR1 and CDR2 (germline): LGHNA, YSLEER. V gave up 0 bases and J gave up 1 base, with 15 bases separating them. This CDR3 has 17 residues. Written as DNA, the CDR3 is TGCGCCAGCAGCCAAGATCGATACTCCGGAGCCCAAGAGACCCAGTACTTC. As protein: CASSQDRYSGAQETQYF.

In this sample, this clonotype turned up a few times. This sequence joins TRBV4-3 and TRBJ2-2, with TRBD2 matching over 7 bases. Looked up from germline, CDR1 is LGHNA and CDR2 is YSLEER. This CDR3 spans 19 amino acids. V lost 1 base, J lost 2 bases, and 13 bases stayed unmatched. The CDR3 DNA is TGCGCCAGCAGCCAAGTTATTTACAAGCCGGGACTAAACACCGGGGAGCTGTTTTTT. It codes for CASSQVIYKPGLNTGELFF.

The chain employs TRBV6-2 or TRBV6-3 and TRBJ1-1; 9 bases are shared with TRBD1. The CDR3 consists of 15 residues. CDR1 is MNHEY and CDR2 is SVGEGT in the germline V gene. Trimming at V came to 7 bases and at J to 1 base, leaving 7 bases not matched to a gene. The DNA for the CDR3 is TGTGCCAGCAATTTCTGGGGACAGGGGAACACTGAAGCTTTCTTT. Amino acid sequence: CASNFWGQGNTEAFF.

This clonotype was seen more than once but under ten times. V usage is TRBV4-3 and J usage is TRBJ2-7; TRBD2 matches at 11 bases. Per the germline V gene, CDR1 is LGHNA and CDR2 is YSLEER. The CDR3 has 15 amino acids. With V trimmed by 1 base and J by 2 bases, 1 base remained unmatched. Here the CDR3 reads CASSQVLAGAYEQYF. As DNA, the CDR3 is TGCGCCAGCAGCCAAGTACTAGCGGGGGCCTACGAGCAGTACTTC.

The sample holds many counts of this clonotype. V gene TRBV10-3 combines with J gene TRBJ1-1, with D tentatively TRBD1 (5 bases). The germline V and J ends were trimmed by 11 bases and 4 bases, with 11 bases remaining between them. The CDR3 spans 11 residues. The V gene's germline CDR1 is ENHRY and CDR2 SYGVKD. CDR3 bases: TGTGCCTCGGGGGGGATCACTGAAGCTTTCTTT. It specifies CASGGITEAFF.

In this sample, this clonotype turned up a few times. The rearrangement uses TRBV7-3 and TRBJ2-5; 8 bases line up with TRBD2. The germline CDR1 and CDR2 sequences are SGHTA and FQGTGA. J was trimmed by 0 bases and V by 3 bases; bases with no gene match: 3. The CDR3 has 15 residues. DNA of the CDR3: TGTGCCAGCAGCTTCGCGGGGGGCAACCAAGAGACCCAGTACTTC. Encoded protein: CASSFAGGNQETQYF. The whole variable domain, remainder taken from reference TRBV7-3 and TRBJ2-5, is GAGVSQTPSNKVTEKGKYVELRCDPISGHTALYWYRQSLGQGPEFLIYFQGTGAADDSGLPNDRFFAVRPEGSVSTLKIQRTERGDSAVYLCASSFAGGNQETQYFGPGTRLLVL.

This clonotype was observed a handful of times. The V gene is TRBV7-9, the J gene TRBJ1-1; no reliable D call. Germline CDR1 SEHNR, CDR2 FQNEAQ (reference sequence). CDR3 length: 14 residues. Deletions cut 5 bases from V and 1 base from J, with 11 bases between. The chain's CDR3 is CASSPSGRNTEAFF. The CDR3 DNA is TGTGCCAGCAGCCCATCCGGGCGGAACACTGAAGCTTTCTTT.

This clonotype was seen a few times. CDR3 region: CASRTPATDTQYF. The DNA for the CDR3 is TGTGCCAGCAGGACTCCCGCTACAGATACGCAGTATTTT. V and J are TRBV28 and TRBJ2-3; D unresolved. V was shortened by 6 bases and J by 3 bases, with 10 bases between the two germline ends. CDR3 length: 13 amino acids. Germline lookup yields CDR1 MDHEN and CDR2 SYDVKM.

CDR3 amino acids: CASSQEGLFRTEQFF. In DNA form, the CDR3 reads TGTGCCAGCAGCCAAGAAGGGCTTTTCCGTACGGAGCAGTTCTTC. The rearrangement links TRBV3-1 to TRBJ2-1; no firm D call. V dropped 0 bases and J dropped 10 bases, with 16 bases sitting between them. Germline CDR1 and CDR2: LGHDT and YNNKEL (reference sequence). The CDR3 has 15 amino acids.

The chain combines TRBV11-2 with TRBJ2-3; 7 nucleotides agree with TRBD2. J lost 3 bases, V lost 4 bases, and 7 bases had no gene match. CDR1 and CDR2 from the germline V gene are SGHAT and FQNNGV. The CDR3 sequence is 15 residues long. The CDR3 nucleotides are TGTGCCAGCAGCTCCTTATGGGGAGGGACAGATACGCAGTATTTT. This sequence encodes CASSSLWGGTDTQYF. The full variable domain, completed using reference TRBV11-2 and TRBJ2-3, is EAGVAQSPRYKIIEKRQSVAFWCNPISGHATLYWYQQILGQGPKLLIQFQNNGVVDDSQLPKDRFSAERLKGVDSTLKIQPAKLEDSAVYLCASSSLWGGTDTQYFGPGTRLTVL.

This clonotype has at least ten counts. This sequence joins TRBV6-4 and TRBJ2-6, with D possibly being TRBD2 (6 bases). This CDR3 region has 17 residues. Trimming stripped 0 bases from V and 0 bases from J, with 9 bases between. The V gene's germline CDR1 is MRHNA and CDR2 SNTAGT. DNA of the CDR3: TGTGCCAGCAGTGACTCCCCCGGGGGCTCTGGGGCCAACGTCCTGACTTTC. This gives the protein CASSDSPGGSGANVLTF.

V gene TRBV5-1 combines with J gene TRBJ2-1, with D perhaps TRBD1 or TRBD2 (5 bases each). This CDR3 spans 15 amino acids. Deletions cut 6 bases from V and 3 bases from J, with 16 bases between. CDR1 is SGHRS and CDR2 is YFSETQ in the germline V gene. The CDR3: CASTPGRGNYNEQFF. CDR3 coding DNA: TGCGCCAGCACCCCGGGAAGGGGTAACTACAATGAGCAGTTCTTC.